This T cell receptor beta chain was recorded in a study of patients and donors after allogeneic stem cell transplantation. Many counts were recorded for this clonotype. CDR3 length: 14 residues. CDR1 and CDR2 (germline): MDHEN, SYDVKM. V shed 4 bases and J 6 bases; nucleotides not matched to a gene: 7. MiXCR, run by TCRdb on the RT-PCR reads, gives a single entry per CDR3 protein. The repertoire holds hundreds of thousands of distinct CDR3 sequences, around an eighth seen once, with 11% in the top ten. The receptor was derived from a human donor who was either an allogeneic HSCT recipient or a stem cell or donor lymphocyte infusion donor (not recorded which). It is not recorded whose cells these are; they may come from a transplant donor. The V gene is TRBV28, the J gene TRBJ1-2, with 8 bases that match TRBD1. The sample was blood, either unsorted or a sorted T cell fraction (not recorded which). CDR3 amino acids: CASSSGQGPDGYTF. The CDR3 coding sequence is TGTGCCAGCAGTTCCGGACAGGGTCCGGATGGCTACACCTTC.